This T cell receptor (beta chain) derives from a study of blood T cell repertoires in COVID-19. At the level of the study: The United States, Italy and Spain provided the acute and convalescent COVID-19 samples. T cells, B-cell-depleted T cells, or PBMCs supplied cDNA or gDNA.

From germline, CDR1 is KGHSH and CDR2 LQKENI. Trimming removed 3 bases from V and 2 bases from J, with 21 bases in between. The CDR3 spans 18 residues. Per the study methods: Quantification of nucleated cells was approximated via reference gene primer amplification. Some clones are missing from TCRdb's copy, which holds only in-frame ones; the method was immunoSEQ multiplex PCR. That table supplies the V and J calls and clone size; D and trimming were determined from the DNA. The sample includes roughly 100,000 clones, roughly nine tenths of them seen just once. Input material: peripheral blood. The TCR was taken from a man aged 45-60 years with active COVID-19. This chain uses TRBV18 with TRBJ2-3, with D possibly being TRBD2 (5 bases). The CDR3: CASSPARRVPSVTDTQYF. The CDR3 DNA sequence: TGTGCCAGCTCACCGGCGAGGCGGGTCCCATCCGTCACAGATACGCAGTATTTT.